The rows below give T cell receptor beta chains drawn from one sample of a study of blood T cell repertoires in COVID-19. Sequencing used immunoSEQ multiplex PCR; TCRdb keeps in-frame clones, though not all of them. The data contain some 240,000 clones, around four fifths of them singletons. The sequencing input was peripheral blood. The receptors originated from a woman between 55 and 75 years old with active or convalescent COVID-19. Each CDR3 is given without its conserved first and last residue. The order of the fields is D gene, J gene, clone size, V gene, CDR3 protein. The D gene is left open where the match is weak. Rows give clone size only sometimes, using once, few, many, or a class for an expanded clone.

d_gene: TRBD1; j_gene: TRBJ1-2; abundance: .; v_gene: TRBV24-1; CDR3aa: ATSARQGVYGYT
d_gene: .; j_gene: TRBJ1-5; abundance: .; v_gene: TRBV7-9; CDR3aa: ASSLGGGANQPQH
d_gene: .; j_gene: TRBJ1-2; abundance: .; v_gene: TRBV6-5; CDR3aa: ASSSRRNYGYT
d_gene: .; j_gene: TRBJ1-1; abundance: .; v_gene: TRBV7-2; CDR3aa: ASSPRARGARNTEAF
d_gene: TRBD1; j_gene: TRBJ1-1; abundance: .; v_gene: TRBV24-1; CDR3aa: ATSEGTGGKNTEAF
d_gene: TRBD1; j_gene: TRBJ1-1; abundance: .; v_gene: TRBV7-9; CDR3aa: ASSETGGAYTEAF
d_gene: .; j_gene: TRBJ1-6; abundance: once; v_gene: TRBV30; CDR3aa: AWRVLAGYNSPLH
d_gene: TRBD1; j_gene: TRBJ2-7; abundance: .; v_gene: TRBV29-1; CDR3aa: SVVGTGTAYEQY
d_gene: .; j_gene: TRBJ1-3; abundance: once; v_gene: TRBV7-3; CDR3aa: ASSLTAGNTIY
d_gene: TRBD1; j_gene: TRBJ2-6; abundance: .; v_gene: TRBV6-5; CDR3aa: ASTQGATGANVLT
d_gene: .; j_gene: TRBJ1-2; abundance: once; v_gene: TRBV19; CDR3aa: ASSPGGWTSDYGYT
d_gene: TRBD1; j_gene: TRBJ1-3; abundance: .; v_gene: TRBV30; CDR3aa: AWQQGGGSGNTIY
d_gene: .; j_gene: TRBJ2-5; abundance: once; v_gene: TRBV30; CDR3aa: AWSPGTETQY
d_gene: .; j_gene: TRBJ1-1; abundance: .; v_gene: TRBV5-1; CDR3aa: ASSMTGPMNTEAF
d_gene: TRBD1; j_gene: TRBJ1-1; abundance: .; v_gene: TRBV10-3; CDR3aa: AIRRTGENTEAF
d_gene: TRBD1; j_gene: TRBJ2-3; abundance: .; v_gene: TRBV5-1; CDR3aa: ASSETGGNTQY
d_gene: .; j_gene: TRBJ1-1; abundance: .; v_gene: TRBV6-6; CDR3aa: ASSTWGSSNAF
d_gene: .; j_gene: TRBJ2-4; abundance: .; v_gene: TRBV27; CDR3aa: ASSLSWGAAKNIQY
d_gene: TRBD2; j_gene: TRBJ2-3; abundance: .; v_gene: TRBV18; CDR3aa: ASSPFGGGTDTQY
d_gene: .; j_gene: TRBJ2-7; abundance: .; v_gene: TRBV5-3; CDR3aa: ARSPGAHNYEQY
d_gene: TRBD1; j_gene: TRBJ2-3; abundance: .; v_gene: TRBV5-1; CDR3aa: ASSRTGTYTDTQY
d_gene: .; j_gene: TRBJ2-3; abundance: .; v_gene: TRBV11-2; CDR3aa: ASSSDTWRQY
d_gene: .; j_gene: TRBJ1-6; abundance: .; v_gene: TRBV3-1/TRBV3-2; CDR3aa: ASSQDGGQGNSPLH
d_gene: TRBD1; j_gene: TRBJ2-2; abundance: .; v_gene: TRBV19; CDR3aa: ASSIGATGGTGELF
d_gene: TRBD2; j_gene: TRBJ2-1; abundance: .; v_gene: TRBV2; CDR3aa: ASSEERGAHNEQF
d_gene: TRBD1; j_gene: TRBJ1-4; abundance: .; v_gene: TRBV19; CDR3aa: ASSPGTGYEKLF
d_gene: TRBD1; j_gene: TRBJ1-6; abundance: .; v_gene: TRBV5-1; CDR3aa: ASSRDSYNSPLH
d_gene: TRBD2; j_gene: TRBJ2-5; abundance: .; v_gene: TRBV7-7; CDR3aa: ASSLGGVAGGETQY
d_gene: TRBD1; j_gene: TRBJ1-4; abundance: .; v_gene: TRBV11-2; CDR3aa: ASSLGTVATNEKLF
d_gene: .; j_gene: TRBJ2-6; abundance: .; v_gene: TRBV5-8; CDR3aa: ASSSWISGANVLT
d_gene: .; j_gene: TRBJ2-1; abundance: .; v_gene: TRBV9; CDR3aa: ASSVHNNNEQF
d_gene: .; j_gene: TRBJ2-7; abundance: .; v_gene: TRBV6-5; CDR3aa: ASSSGQSYEQY
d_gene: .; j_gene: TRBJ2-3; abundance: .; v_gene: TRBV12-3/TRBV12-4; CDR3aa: ASSTTPDTQY
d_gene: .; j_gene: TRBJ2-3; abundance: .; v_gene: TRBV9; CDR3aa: ASSVGAPSTDTQY
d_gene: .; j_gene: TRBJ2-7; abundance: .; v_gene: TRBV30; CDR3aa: AWSAFSGFYEQY
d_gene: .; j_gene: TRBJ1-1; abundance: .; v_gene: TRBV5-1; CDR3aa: ASSLISGQMNTEAF
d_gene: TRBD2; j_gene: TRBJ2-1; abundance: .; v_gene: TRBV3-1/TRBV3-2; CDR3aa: ASSQDLLAGTPYNEQF
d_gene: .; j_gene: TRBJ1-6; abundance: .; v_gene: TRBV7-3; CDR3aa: ASSLNLEGTSPLH
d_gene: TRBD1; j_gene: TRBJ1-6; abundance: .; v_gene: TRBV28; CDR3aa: ASSSGQGRSPLH
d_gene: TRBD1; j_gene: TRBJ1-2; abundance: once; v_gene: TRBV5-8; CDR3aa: ASSRDRVNGYT
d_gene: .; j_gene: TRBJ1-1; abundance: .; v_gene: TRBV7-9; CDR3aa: ASRGQNTEAF
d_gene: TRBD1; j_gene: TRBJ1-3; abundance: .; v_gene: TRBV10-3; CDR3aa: AIRGTDRAGNTIY
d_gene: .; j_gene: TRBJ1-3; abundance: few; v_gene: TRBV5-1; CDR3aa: ASSLRRGAAPGNTIY
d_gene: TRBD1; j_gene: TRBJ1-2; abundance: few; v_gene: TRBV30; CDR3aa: AWSPGQDYGYT
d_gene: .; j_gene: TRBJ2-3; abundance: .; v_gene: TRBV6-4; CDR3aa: ASSVLPSDGSGQY
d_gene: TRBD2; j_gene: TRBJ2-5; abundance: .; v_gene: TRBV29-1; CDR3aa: SVSLAGGRETQY
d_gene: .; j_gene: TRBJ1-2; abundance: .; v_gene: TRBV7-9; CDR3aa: ASGLPGNYGYT
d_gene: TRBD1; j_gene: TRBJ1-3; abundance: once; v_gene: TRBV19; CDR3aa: ASSRDRASGNTIY
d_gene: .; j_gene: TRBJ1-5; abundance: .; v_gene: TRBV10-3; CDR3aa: AISESGLGNQPQH
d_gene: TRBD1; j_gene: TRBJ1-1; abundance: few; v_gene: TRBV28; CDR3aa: AHGQGSFTEAF
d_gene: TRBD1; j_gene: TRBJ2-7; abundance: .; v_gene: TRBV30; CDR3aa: AWSRQGLTYEQY
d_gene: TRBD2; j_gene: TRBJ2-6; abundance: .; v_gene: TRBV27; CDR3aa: ASSRAGANSGANVLT
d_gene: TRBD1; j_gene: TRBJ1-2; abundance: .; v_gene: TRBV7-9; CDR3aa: ASSFGTGGAYGYT
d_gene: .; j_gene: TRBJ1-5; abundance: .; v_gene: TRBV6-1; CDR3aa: ASSERTYGRSNQPQH